The rows below give T cell receptor beta chains drawn from one sample of a study of blood T cells in healthy people across ages. TCRdb analysed the 5' RACE reads with MiXCR anew, one entry per CDR3 protein. The table shows hundreds of thousands of distinct CDR3 sequences, with under 65% occurring only once. Sample: blood. The source of these receptors is a woman aged 80 or older in good health. The CDR3 runs from the conserved cysteine through the conserved F or W. Each record gives: J gene, clone size, D gene, V gene, CDR3 DNA, CDR3 protein. The D gene is left open where the match is weak. Where a row states a size, it is once, few, many or the class of an expanded clone; other rows omit it.

>TRBJ2-3|-|-|TRBV12-3/TRBV12-4
TGTGCCAGCAATAGGTTCGGCGCAGATATGCAGTATTTT
CASNRFGADMQYF
>TRBJ1-1|-|TRBD1|TRBV9
TGTGCCAGCTCCAGGGGGGGGGGTGAAGCTTTCTTT
CASSRGGGEAFF
>TRBJ2-7|many|-|TRBV12-3/TRBV12-4
TGTGCCAGCAGTTTAGCGTCGTCAGGCAGGCCCTACGAGCAGTACTTC
CASSLASSGRPYEQYF
>TRBJ2-1|many|-|TRBV11-2
TGTGCCAGCAGCCCCCGTGGACAGCCCCTTAGCTCCTACAATGAGCAGTTCTTC
CASSPRGQPLSSYNEQFF
>TRBJ1-4|once|-|TRBV5-1
TGCGCCAGCAGCTTTCGAGAGAATGAAAAACTGTTTTTT
CASSFRENEKLFF
>TRBJ2-1|many|TRBD2|TRBV2
TGTGCCAGCAGGGTAAGGACTAGCGTCTACAATGAGCAGTTCTTC
CASRVRTSVYNEQFF
>TRBJ2-3|few|-|TRBV12-3/TRBV12-4
TGTGCCAGCAGATGGACAATCACAGATACGCAGTATTTT
CASRWTITDTQYF
>TRBJ1-4|few|-|TRBV5-5
TGTGCCAGCAGCTTTTGGGGGGAAAAACTGTTTTTT
CASSFWGEKLFF
>TRBJ1-2|-|-|TRBV3-1
TGTGCCAGCAGCCACACTTTACCCGATCTTAACTATGGCTACACCTTC
CASSHTLPDLNYGYTF
>TRBJ2-2|-|-|TRBV20-1
TGCAGTGCTAGAGATTTCGGCGGGCCGTACACCGGGGAGCTGTTTTTT
CSARDFGGPYTGELFF
>TRBJ2-3|many|TRBD2|TRBV20-1
TGCAGTGCTACATCGGGACTATTCACAGATACGCAGTATTTT
CSATSGLFTDTQYF
>TRBJ2-4|-|-|TRBV28
TGTGCCAGCAGTTACCTCGGGAAGTCTGACGTTCAGTACTTC
CASSYLGKSDVQYF
>TRBJ2-2|-|-|TRBV6-5
TGTGCCAGCACCCTGCGCTGGCGAGCGAACACCGGGGAGCTGTTTTTT
CASTLRWRANTGELFF
>TRBJ2-5|few|-|TRBV6-6
TGTGCCAGCAGTCCTCTCGGGGCGCAAGAGACCCAGTACTTC
CASSPLGAQETQYF
>TRBJ1-6|-|-|TRBV6-2/TRBV6-3
TGTGCCAGCAGTCGACCCCATAATTCACCCCTCCACTTT
CASSRPHNSPLHF
>TRBJ1-4|-|TRBD1|TRBV15
TGTGCCACCAGCGATGGGGGGACAGGTACTAATGGAAAACTGTTTTTT
CATSDGGTGTNGKLFF
>TRBJ2-3|once|-|TRBV24-1
TGTGCCACCAGTGATTTAGGCCCCACAGATACGCAGTATTTT
CATSDLGPTDTQYF
>TRBJ2-4|-|TRBD1|TRBV6-2/TRBV6-3
TGTGCCAGCAGTTACACCGACAGGGCTGCCAAAAACATTCAGTACTTC
CASSYTDRAAKNIQYF
>TRBJ2-7|once|-|TRBV15
TGTGCCACCAGCAGAGATCCCGTACTGGCCAACTACGAGCAGTACTTC
CATSRDPVLANYEQYF
>TRBJ1-2|-|-|TRBV20-1
TGCAGTGCTAGAGGAGGCTATGGCTACACCTTC
CSARGGYGYTF
>TRBJ1-6|-|TRBD1|TRBV18
TGTGCCAGCTCACCGCCGTTGGACAGGGGAGGTTGGAAACCCCTCCACTTT
CASSPPLDRGGWKPLHF
>TRBJ2-3|many|-|TRBV7-8
TGTGCCAGCAGCCGCCGCAGTCGGTTTCTTCCAGATACGCAGTATTTT
CASSRRSRFLPDTQYF
>TRBJ2-1|many|-|TRBV6-5
TGTGCCAGCAGTGTCGACAATTACAATGAGCAGTTCTTC
CASSVDNYNEQFF
>TRBJ2-2|-|TRBD2|TRBV5-1
TGCGCCAGCAGCTCCCTAGCGGACGGGGCCGGGGAGCTGTTTTTT
CASSSLADGAGELFF
>TRBJ1-1|-|-|TRBV7-2
TGTGCCAGCAGCTTAATCCGGGGCACTGAAGCTTTCTTT
CASSLIRGTEAFF
>TRBJ1-2|many|-|TRBV7-9
TGTGCCAGCAGCTTAGTGACCAGGAGGGGCTACACCTTC
CASSLVTRRGYTF
>TRBJ2-7|-|-|TRBV28
TGTGCCAGCACCCCCCCGGACGGACACAATGAGCAGTACTTC
CASTPPDGHNEQYF
>TRBJ2-4|-|TRBD2|TRBV29-1
TGCAGCGTTGAACAAGCGGGGCCGGACATTCAGTACTTC
CSVEQAGPDIQYF
>TRBJ2-3|few|-|TRBV29-1
TGCAGCGTTGAAAGTTGGTATACGCAGTATTTT
CSVESWYTQYF
>TRBJ2-3|-|TRBD2|TRBV3-1
TGTGCCAGCAGCCTTCTAAGCGGGAGGGGCACAGATACGCAGTATTTT
CASSLLSGRGTDTQYF
>TRBJ1-2|-|TRBD1|TRBV5-5
TGTGCCAGCAGCTTGGGGGACAGGGACCCGCTTAACTATGGCAACACCTTC
CASSLGDRDPLNYGNTF
>TRBJ2-7|-|TRBD2|TRBV12-3/TRBV12-4
TGTGCCAGCAGTTTTTGGGTAAAGACTAGCGGAGGAGGCGAGCAGTACTTC
CASSFWVKTSGGGEQYF
>TRBJ2-1|many|TRBD2|TRBV27
TGTGCCAGCAGTTTGCCCTCTAGCGGGGGGGCCTACAATGAGCAGTTCTTC
CASSLPSSGGAYNEQFF
>TRBJ2-5|-|TRBD2|TRBV28
TGTGCCAGCAGTTTATGGGGGGGGAACCAAGAGACCCAGTACTTC
CASSLWGGNQETQYF
>TRBJ2-2|once|-|TRBV27
TGTGCCAGCAGTTTATCCTGGGCTGGCGTGTTGGGCGGGGAGCTGTTTTTT
CASSLSWAGVLGGELFF
>TRBJ2-1|-|TRBD2|TRBV18
TGTGCCAGCTCTAAGGAGGAAGCGGGAGGTCTTAATGAGCAGTTCTTC
CASSKEEAGGLNEQFF
>TRBJ2-3|-|TRBD2|TRBV12-3/TRBV12-4
TGTGCCAGCAGTTACAAGACTAGCGGGGGGGGGTCAGATACGCAGTATTTT
CASSYKTSGGGSDTQYF
>TRBJ2-3|-|TRBD2|TRBV9
TGTGCCAGCAGCAAACACGGAAGCGGGGGAGACACAGATACGCAGTATTTT
CASSKHGSGGDTDTQYF
>TRBJ2-2|-|TRBD2|TRBV7-3
TGTGCCAGCAAAATTCTAGCGGGAGGCTCCGGGGAGCTGTTTTTT
CASKILAGGSGELFF
>TRBJ1-4|-|-|TRBV10-3
TGTGCCATCAGTGAAGGGAGCCCTAATGAAAAACTGTTTTTT
CAISEGSPNEKLFF
>TRBJ2-7|many|-|TRBV12-3/TRBV12-4
TGTGCCAGCAGTTTGCAGAAGCTAGGTCCTAAATACGAGCAGTACTTC
CASSLQKLGPKYEQYF
>TRBJ2-1|many|TRBD2|TRBV3-1
TGTGCCAGCAGCCGATCTAGCGGGAGCGCCTACAATGAGCAGTTCTTC
CASSRSSGSAYNEQFF
>TRBJ2-7|-|TRBD1|TRBV20-1
TGCAGTGCTAGACCTTTGACAGGGTATACCTACGAGCAGTACTTC
CSARPLTGYTYEQYF
>TRBJ2-1|-|-|TRBV7-3
TGTGCCAGCAGCTTAAGTAGATTTCCCTACAATGCGCAGTTCTTC
CASSLSRFPYNAQFF
>TRBJ2-3|once|-|TRBV20-1
TGCAGTGTACCCAAGAAGTCTACAAGCACAGATACGCAGTATTTT
CSVPKKSTSTDTQYF
>TRBJ2-4|-|-|TRBV7-2
TGTGCCAGCAGCTTAGAGGCCATTCAGTACTTC
CASSLEAIQYF
>TRBJ2-1|many|TRBD1|TRBV7-7
TGTGCCAGCAGCTTAGGGACAGGACGGGTTAATGAGCAGTTCTTC
CASSLGTGRVNEQFF
>TRBJ1-1|once|-|TRBV5-1
TGCGTCAGCAGCTTGGAGTTTGGGGGGCGCCCGGGAGGAACTGAAGCTTTCTTT
CVSSLEFGGRPGGTEAFF
>TRBJ2-3|many|-|TRBV28
TGTGCCAGCTGCCTCCTCGTCAGTACGCAGTATTTT
CASCLLVSTQYF
>TRBJ2-2|many|TRBD1|TRBV7-2
TGTGCCAGCAGCTTAGTTCCCGGACAGGGGAACACCGGGGAGCTGTTTTTT
CASSLVPGQGNTGELFF
>TRBJ2-7|-|-|TRBV28
TGTGCCAGCAGTTTAGCCCGCAGAACCGCCGAGCAGTACTTC
CASSLARRTAEQYF
>TRBJ2-5|many|-|TRBV20-1
TGCAGTGCTGACATCCAGGGGGGCCTCCAAGAGACCCAGTACTTC
CSADIQGGLQETQYF
>TRBJ1-4|-|-|TRBV2
TGTGCCAGCAGACTCCTCCAGGCAACTAATGAAAAACTGTTTTTT
CASRLLQATNEKLFF
>TRBJ2-2|-|-|TRBV5-1
TGCGCCAGCACCATAGAGGGAAGTGGAACCGGGGAGCTGTTTTTT
CASTIEGSGTGELFF
>TRBJ2-7|many|-|TRBV20-1
TGCAGTGCTATCTTGGGTTACGAGCAGTACTTC
CSAILGYEQYF
>TRBJ2-1|many|TRBD2|TRBV20-1
TGCAGTGCTAGAGACGAGACTAGCGGGAGGGGGTACAATGAGCAGTTCTTC
CSARDETSGRGYNEQFF
>TRBJ1-5|-|TRBD1|TRBV27
TGTGCCAGCAGTTTGAAGTCAGGGGGTTTCAATCAGCCCCAGCATTTT
CASSLKSGGFNQPQHF
>TRBJ1-5|-|-|TRBV20-1
TGCAGTGCTAGATTTGGGTTTGGGGGCCAGCCCCAGCATTTT
CSARFGFGGQPQHF
>TRBJ1-2|once|-|TRBV25-1
TGTGCCAGCAGTGAATATTCGGGGAAGAGGCATCACTACACCTTC
CASSEYSGKRHHYTF
>TRBJ2-7|-|TRBD2|TRBV15
TGTGCCACCAGCAGGACTAGCGGATACGAGCAGTACTTC
CATSRTSGYEQYF